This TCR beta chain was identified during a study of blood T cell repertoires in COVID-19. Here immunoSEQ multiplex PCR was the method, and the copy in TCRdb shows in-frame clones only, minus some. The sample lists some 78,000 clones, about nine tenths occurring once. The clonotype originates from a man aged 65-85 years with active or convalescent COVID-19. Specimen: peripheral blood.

The CDR3, as DNA: TGTGCCAGCAGCGGCGGAGGGGAGGCCTGGTCCTACAATGAGCAGTTCTTC. It codes for CASSGGGEAWSYNEQFF. V and J are TRBV5-6 and TRBJ2-1; D is possibly TRBD2 (6 bases). V was shortened by 4 bases and J by 1 base, with 18 bases between the two germline ends. CDR1 SGHDT and CDR2 YYEEEE come from the germline V gene. This CDR3 is built from 17 residues.